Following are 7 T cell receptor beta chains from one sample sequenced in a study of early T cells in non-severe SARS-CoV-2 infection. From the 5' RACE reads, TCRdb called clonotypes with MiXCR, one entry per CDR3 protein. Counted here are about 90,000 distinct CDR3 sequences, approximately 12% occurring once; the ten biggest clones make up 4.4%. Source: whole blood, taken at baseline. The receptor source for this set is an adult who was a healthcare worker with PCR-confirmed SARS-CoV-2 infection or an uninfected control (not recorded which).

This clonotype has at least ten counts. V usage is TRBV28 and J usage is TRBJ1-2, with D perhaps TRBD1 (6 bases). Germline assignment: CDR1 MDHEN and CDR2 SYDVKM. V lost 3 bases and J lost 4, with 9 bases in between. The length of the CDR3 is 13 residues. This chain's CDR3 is CASSFGGGYGYTF. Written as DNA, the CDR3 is TGTGCCAGCAGTTTTGGAGGGGGCTATGGCTACACCTTC.

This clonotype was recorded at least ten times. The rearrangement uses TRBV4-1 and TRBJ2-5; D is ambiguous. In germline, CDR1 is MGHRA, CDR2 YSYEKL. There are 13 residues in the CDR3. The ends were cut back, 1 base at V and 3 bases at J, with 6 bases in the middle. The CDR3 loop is CASSQVGEETQYF. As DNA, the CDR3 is TGCGCCAGCAGCCAAGTTGGGGAAGAGACCCAGTACTTC.

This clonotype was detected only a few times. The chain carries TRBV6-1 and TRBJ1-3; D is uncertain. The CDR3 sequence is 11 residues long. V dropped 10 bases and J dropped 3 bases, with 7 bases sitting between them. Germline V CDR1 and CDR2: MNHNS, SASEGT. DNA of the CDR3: TGTGCCACCCAGATTGGAAACACCATATATTTT. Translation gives CATQIGNTIYF.

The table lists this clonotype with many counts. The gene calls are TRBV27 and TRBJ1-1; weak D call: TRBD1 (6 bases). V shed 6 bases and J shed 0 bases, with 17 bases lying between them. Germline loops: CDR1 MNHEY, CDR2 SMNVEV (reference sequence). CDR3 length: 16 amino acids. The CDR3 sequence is CASRPVGGAMNTEAFF. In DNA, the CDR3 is TGTGCCAGCAGGCCGGTTGGGGGGGCCATGAACACTGAAGCTTTCTTT.

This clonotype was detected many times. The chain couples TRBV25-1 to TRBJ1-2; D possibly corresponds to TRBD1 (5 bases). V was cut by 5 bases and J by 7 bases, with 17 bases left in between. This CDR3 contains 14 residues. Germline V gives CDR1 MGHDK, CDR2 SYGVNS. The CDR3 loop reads CASSTWGEGSGYTF. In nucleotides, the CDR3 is TGTGCCAGCAGTACCTGGGGGGAGGGGTCTGGCTACACCTTC.

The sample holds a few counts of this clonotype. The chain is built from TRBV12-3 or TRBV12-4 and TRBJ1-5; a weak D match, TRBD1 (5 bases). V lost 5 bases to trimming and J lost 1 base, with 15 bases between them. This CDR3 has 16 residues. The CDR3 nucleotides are TGTGCCAGCAGTACCCGGGGCGGACCGAGCAATCAGCCCCAGCATTTT. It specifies CASSTRGGPSNQPQHF.

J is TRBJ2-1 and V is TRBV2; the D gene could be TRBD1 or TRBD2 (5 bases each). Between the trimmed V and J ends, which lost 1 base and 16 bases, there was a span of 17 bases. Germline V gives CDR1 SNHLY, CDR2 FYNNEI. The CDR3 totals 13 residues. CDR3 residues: CASSEDLRGLYFF. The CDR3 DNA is TGTGCCAGCAGTGAAGACCTGAGGGGCCTATATTTCTTC.